A single sample gave rise to the 30 T cell receptor beta chains below, sequenced in a study of blood T cell repertoires in COVID-19. Sequencing was performed with immunoSEQ multiplex PCR; in TCRdb, only in-frame clones are kept and a portion is missing. The sample shows 150,000 to 200,000 clones, 75% to 80% of them seen only once. Specimen: peripheral blood. All receptors derive from a woman in her sixties or seventies with acute or convalescent COVID-19.

CDR3 in DNA: TGTGCCAGCAGCTTAGGGGAGGCTGGAAACACCATATATTTT. It translates to CASSLGEAGNTIYF. The chain carries TRBV7-6 and TRBJ1-3; D is uncertain. Germline V gene lookup returns CDR1 SGHVS and CDR2 FNYEAQ. The CDR3 is made up of 14 amino acids. Between the trimmed V and J ends, which lost 1 base and 2 bases, there was a span of 6 bases.

This chain uses TRBV5-1 with TRBJ2-1; 15 bases are shared with TRBD2. V lost 3 bases, J lost 9 bases, and 7 bases stayed unmatched. CDR1 and CDR2 (germline): SGHRS, YFSETQ. The CDR3 is 16 amino acids. DNA for the CDR3: TGCGCCAGCAGCTACGAAGGGACTAGCGGGAGGACTGAGCAGTTCTTC. Protein: CASSYEGTSGRTEQFF.

The chain uses TRBV27 and TRBJ1-2, with a tentative D call TRBD1 (5 bases). V lost 4 bases and J 3 bases, leaving 15 bases between the germline ends. Germline CDR1 and CDR2: MNHEY and SMNVEV (reference sequence). The length of the CDR3 is 15 residues. The CDR3 reads CASSSSWGRDYGYTF. DNA for the CDR3: TGTGCCAGCAGTTCGAGCTGGGGCCGTGACTATGGCTACACCTTC.

This chain joins TRBV4-1 and TRBJ2-1, with 11 bases lining up with TRBD2. Germline V gene lookup returns CDR1 MGHRA and CDR2 YSYEKL. This CDR3 comprises 16 residues. Trimming cost V 0 bases and J 6 bases; bases outside gene matches: 4. The CDR3 sequence: CASSQERLAGPNEQFF. CDR3 nucleotides: TGCGCCAGCAGCCAAGAAAGACTAGCGGGACCCAATGAGCAGTTCTTC.

The chain links TRBV5-1 to TRBJ2-2; D possibly corresponds to TRBD2 (6 bases). Trimming left V 3 bases short and J 2 bases short, with 14 bases between. CDR1 is SGHRS and CDR2 is YFSETQ in the germline V gene. The CDR3 is 16 residues long. The CDR3, as DNA: TGCGCCAGCAGCTACATGTACGGGGGTAACACCGGGGAGCTGTTTTTT. Translating it yields CASSYMYGGNTGELFF.

The rearrangement links TRBV25-1 to TRBJ1-5; D gene unclear. Germline V gene sequence: CDR1 MGHDK, CDR2 SYGVNS. This CDR3 is 14 amino acids long. Trimming stripped 6 bases from V and 2 bases from J, with 11 bases between. The DNA for the CDR3 is TGTGCCAGCAGCGATGGCGGGGGCAATCAGCCCCAGCATTTT. This codes for CASSDGGGNQPQHF.

This clone was counted once. The chain combines TRBV2 with TRBJ1-3; perhaps TRBD1 as D (6 bases). V lost 6 bases and J 2 bases, leaving 14 bases between the germline ends. This CDR3 is 15 amino acids long. Germline V gives CDR1 SNHLY, CDR2 FYNNEI. The CDR3 sequence: CASSVQGRTGNTIYF. In DNA form, the CDR3 reads TGTGCCAGCAGCGTACAGGGTAGAACTGGAAACACCATATATTTT.

The chain uses TRBV2 and TRBJ2-7; a weak D match, TRBD2 (7 bases). The CDR3 is made up of 16 amino acids. CDR1 and CDR2 from the germline V gene are SNHLY and FYNNEI. With 2 bases removed from V and 7 bases from J, the gap between germline ends came to 21 bases. In nucleotides, the CDR3 is TGTGCCAGCAGTGAAATTCGGGGGGCAGGGGAGTGGGAGCAGTACTTC. This translates into CASSEIRGAGEWEQYF.

This clone was seen a few times. The CDR3 region has the DNA TGTGCCAGCAGGTTGGACTTTGTCTCACCCCTCCACTTT. Protein: CASRLDFVSPLHF. This chain uses TRBV27 with TRBJ1-6; no definite D call. V lost 6 bases and J lost 10, with 13 bases in between. CDR1 MNHEY and CDR2 SMNVEV come from the germline V gene (reference sequence). The CDR3 is made up of 13 amino acids.

This clone was seen more than once but under ten times. This rearrangement joins TRBV11-3 to TRBJ2-7; the D gene is possibly TRBD2 (5 bases). Trimming cost V 5 bases and J 7 bases, with 18 bases left between them. The CDR3 is 14 residues long. Germline-derived CDR1 and CDR2 are SGHNT and YENEEA. This chain's CDR3 is CASSLGSQTGEQYF. For the CDR3, the DNA is TGTGCCAGCAGCCTTGGCAGCCAAACGGGGGAGCAGTACTTC.

The rearrangement links TRBV23-1 to TRBJ2-1, with TRBD2 as a possible D gene (6 bases). TRBV23-1 is an open reading frame, and its role is uncertain. The CDR3 is 21 residues long. Trimming left V 0 bases short and J 2 bases short, with 26 bases between. The chain's CDR3 is CASSQSGGASWRPATYNEQFF. DNA for the CDR3: TGCGCCAGCAGTCAATCAGGAGGGGCTAGCTGGCGGCCCGCCACCTACAATGAGCAGTTCTTC.

The table lists this clone with a few counts. V is TRBV5-6 and J is TRBJ2-1; TRBD2 is a possible D gene (6 bases). V was clipped by 4 bases and J by 5 bases, with 16 bases between them. CDR3 size: 15 residues. Germline lookup yields CDR1 SGHDT and CDR2 YYEEEE. The CDR3 DNA is TGTGCCAGCAGCCAGGTGGGGGGACGGGACAATGAGCAGTTCTTC. The encoded protein is CASSQVGGRDNEQFF.

The table lists this clone with many counts. The genes are TRBV24-1 and TRBJ1-2, with a weak D call TRBD1 (6 bases). Trimming took 3 bases from V and 7 from J, leaving 11 bases between them. The germline CDR1 and CDR2 sequences are KGHDR and SFDVKD. The CDR3 consists of 13 residues. The DNA for the CDR3 is TGTGCCACCAGTGATGGCACAGGGTTTGGCTACACCTTC. It specifies CATSDGTGFGYTF.

This chain uses TRBV5-1 with TRBJ1-2; no definite D call. Trimming shortened V by 4 bases and J by 5 bases, and 18 bases separated the two germline ends. CDR3 length equals 15 residues. Germline V gene sequence: CDR1 SGHRS, CDR2 YFSETQ. CDR3 DNA sequence: TGCGCCAGCAGCGATCCGGGAGATGCAGATTATGGCTACACCTTC. This codes for CASSDPGDADYGYTF.

The chain has TRBV30 and TRBJ1-5; tentative D call: TRBD1 (5 bases). The CDR3 is 13 amino acids. Per germline, CDR1 GTSNPN and CDR2 SVGIG (reference sequence). Trimming pared 1 base from V and 3 bases from J, leaving 7 bases between. CDR3 nucleotides: TGTGCCTGGAGTGCACAGGTCAATCAGCCCCAGCATTTT. It translates to CAWSAQVNQPQHF.

The CDR3 region has the DNA TGTGCCTGGAGGGGAGTATTGACTCCTGGGGCCAACGTCCTGACTTTC. Translation: CAWRGVLTPGANVLTF. The chain has TRBV30 and TRBJ2-6; D may be TRBD2 (5 bases). Trimming removed 3 bases from V and 2 bases from J, with 14 bases in between. The CDR3 has 16 amino acids. Per germline, CDR1 GTSNPN and CDR2 SVGIG (reference sequence).

The chain carries TRBV27 and TRBJ2-5; TRBD2 is a possible D gene (6 bases). CDR1 and CDR2 from the germline V gene are MNHEY and SMNVEV (reference sequence). V lost 6 bases and J 5 bases, leaving 19 bases between the germline ends. The CDR3 has 15 amino acids. CDR3 sequence: CASSPWRGEGETQYF. The CDR3 DNA follows: TGTGCCAGCAGCCCCTGGCGGGGAGAGGGGGAGACCCAGTACTTC.

Only a few counts were recorded for this clone. The V call is TRBV24-1, the J call TRBJ2-1, with a tentative D call TRBD2 (5 bases). This CDR3 is 12 amino acids long. Germline CDR1 KGHDR, CDR2 SFDVKD. The V gene lost 6 bases and the J gene lost 6 bases, with 8 bases spanning the gap. The CDR3 protein is CATSRRGNEQFF. Written as DNA, the CDR3 is TGTGCCACCAGTAGACGGGGCAATGAGCAGTTCTTC.

The chain recombines TRBV5-6 with TRBJ2-1; possible D gene TRBD2, 6 bases. CDR3 size: 13 residues. The V gene's germline CDR1 is SGHDT and CDR2 YYEEEE. Trimming took off 3 bases at V and 6 bases at J, with 10 bases between the two ends. This chain's CDR3 is CASSSGTLNEQFF. CDR3 coding DNA: TGTGCCAGCAGCTCCGGGACTCTCAATGAGCAGTTCTTC.

The chain is built from TRBV9 and TRBJ2-1; D is perhaps TRBD2 (5 bases). Trimming took 3 bases from V and 12 from J, leaving 13 bases between them. This CDR3 is 12 amino acids long. The germline V gene has CDR1 SGDLS and CDR2 YYNGEE. Here the CDR3 DNA reads TGTGCCAGCAGCGCTAGCTTGGGTACGCAGTTCTTC. Amino acids: CASSASLGTQFF.

In DNA form, the CDR3 reads TGTGCCAGCAGCGGGAGCTCCTGGGGGGACAGGGTCAGAACTGGAAACACCATATATTTT. Protein sequence: CASSGSSWGDRVRTGNTIYF. The gene calls are TRBV9 and TRBJ1-3, with TRBD1 matching 9 bases. CDR1 and CDR2 (germline): SGDLS, YYNGEE. CDR3 size: 20 residues. With 3 bases clipped from V and 2 bases from J, the junction kept 18 bases outside the gene matches.

This clone was seen more than once but under ten times. V and J are TRBV2 and TRBJ1-5; 7 nucleotides agree with TRBD1. This CDR3 region has 14 residues. The V gene end was trimmed by 8 bases and the J gene end by 4 bases; junction bases not matched to a gene: 8. Germline V gene lookup returns CDR1 SNHLY and CDR2 FYNNEI. DNA of the CDR3: TGTGCCAGCGGACCGGACAGGAGAAATCAGCCCCAGCATTTT. Encoded protein: CASGPDRRNQPQHF.

The chain has TRBV19 and TRBJ1-3; no definite D call. This CDR3 region has 14 residues. Germline lookup yields CDR1 LNHDA and CDR2 SQIVND (reference sequence). The V end lost 7 bases, the J end lost 1 base, and 11 bases lay between the germline ends. CDR3 protein: CASTEPPSGNTIYF. CDR3 nucleotides: TGTGCCAGTACGGAGCCTCCTTCTGGAAACACCATATATTTT.

The chain has TRBV7-9 and TRBJ2-3; 12 bases map to TRBD2. V gave up 2 bases and J gave up 3 bases; unmatched junction bases: 3. The germline V gene has CDR1 SEHNR and CDR2 FQNEAQ (reference sequence). This CDR3 has 16 residues. CDR3 in amino acids: CASSLLAGGPTDTQYF. The CDR3 bases are TGTGCCAGCAGCTTACTAGCGGGAGGGCCGACAGATACGCAGTATTTT.

The CDR3 spells CASSKSGSSYNEQFF. In DNA form, the CDR3 reads TGTGCCAGCAGCAAAAGCGGGAGCTCCTACAATGAGCAGTTCTTC. The chain couples TRBV7-6 to TRBJ2-1; TRBD2 aligns across 8 bases. The length of the CDR3 is 15 residues. V dropped 5 bases and J dropped 0; count of bases not matched to a gene: 3. CDR1 and CDR2 from the germline V gene are SGHVS and FNYEAQ.

The genes are TRBV5-1 and TRBJ1-2, with a tentative D call TRBD1 (5 bases). Trimming stripped 4 bases from V and 8 bases from J, with 15 bases between. This CDR3 comprises 13 residues. Germline-derived CDR1 and CDR2 are SGHRS and YFSETQ. The CDR3 here is CASSDQGTGGYTF. CDR3 sequence (DNA): TGCGCCAGCAGCGATCAGGGTACGGGCGGCTACACCTTC.

The V gene is TRBV19, the J gene TRBJ2-2; no clear D. This CDR3 is built from 13 residues. Germline V gene lookup returns CDR1 LNHDA and CDR2 SQIVND (reference sequence). V was pared by 4 bases and J by 6 bases, with 9 bases between. The CDR3 is CASSTSMAGELFF. In nucleotides, the CDR3 is TGTGCCAGTAGTACAAGCATGGCCGGGGAGCTGTTTTTT.

This sequence joins TRBV27 and TRBJ1-1; D may be TRBD1 (5 bases). In germline, CDR1 is MNHEY, CDR2 SMNVEV (reference sequence). V gave up 3 bases and J gave up 7 bases, with 12 bases separating them. The CDR3 totals 13 residues. CDR3: CASSFGHRGEAFF. In nucleotides, the CDR3 is TGTGCCAGCAGTTTCGGACACCGCGGTGAAGCTTTCTTT.

The V gene is TRBV2, the J gene TRBJ2-5, with 7 bases fitting TRBD2. Per germline, CDR1 SNHLY and CDR2 FYNNEI. The V gene end was trimmed by 5 bases and the J gene end by 5 bases; junction bases not matched to a gene: 14. The CDR3 spans 16 residues. The CDR3 nucleotides read TGTGCCAGCAGTCCCCACGCCCCGGGAGGAGGGGAGACCCAGTACTTC. Protein: CASSPHAPGGGETQYF.

This clone has more than one count but fewer than ten. The chain recombines TRBV18 with TRBJ2-2; tentative D call: TRBD2 (5 bases). V lost 4 bases and J 5 bases, leaving 11 bases between the germline ends. Per the germline V gene, CDR1 is KGHSH and CDR2 is LQKENI. CDR3 size: 14 residues. CDR3 nucleotides: TGTGCCAGCTCACGAGAGGGTTATACCGGGGAGCTGTTTTTT. It is translated as CASSREGYTGELFF.